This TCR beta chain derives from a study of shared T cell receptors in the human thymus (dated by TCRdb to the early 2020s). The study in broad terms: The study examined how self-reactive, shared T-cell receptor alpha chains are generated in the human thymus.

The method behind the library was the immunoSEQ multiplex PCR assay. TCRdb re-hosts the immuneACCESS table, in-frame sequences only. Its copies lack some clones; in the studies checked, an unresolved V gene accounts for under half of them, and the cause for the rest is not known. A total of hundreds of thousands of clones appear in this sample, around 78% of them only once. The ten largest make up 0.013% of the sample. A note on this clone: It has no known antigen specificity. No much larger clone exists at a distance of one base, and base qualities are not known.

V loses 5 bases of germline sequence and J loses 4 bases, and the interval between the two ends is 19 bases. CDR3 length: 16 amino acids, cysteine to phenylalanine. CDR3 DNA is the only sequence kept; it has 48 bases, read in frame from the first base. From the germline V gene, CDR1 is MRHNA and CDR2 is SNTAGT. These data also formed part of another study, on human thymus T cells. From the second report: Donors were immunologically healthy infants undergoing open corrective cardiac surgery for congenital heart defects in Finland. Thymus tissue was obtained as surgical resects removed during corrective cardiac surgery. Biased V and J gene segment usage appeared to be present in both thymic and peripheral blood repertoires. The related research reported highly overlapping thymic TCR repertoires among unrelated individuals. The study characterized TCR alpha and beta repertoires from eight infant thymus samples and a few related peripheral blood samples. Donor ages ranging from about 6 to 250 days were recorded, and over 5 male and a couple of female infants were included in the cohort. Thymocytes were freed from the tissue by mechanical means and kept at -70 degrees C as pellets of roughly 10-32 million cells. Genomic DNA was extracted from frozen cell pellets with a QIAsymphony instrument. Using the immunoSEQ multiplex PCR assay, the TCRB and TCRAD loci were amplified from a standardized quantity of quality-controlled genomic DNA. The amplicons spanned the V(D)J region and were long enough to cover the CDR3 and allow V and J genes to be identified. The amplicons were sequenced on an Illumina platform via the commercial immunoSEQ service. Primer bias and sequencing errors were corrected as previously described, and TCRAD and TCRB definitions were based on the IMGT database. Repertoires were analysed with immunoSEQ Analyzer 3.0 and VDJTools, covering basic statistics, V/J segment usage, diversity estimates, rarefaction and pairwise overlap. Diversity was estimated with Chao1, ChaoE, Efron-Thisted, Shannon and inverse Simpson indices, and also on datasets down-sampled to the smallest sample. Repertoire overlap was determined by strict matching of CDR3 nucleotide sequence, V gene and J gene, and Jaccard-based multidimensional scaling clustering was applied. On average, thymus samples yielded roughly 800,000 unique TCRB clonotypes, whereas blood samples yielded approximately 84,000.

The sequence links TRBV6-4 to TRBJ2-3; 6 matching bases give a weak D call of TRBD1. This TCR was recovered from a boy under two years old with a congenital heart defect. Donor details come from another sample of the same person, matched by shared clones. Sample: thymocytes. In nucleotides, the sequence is TGTGCCAGCAGTCGGAGTGGGGGCGTCGTTCCAGATACGCAGTATTTT. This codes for CASSRSGGVVPDTQYF.